The 12 T cell receptor beta chains presented below share a single source sample, sequenced in a study of T-cell memory formation after mild COVID-19. TCRdb fed the 5' RACE reads into MiXCR, producing one record per CDR3 protein. The sample includes about 140,000 distinct CDR3 sequences, roughly 15% seen only once; the top ten take 11% to 15%. Sequencing was done on a sample of PBMCs or a T cell subset sorted from them (not recorded which). These receptors originate from an adult woman who had mild COVID-19 (a few samples of this study predate the infection). Cell type and time point are not known.

The chain couples TRBV24-1 to TRBJ2-7; 11 bases agree with TRBD2. The CDR3 consists of 15 residues. The germline V gene encodes CDR1 KGHDR and CDR2 SFDVKD. Trimming cost V 3 bases and J 0 bases; bases outside gene matches: 0. The CDR3, as DNA: TGTGCCACCAGTGATGGGACTAGCGGCTCCTACGAGCAGTACTTC. It codes for CATSDGTSGSYEQYF.

The chain is built from TRBV4-3 and TRBJ2-1; 8 bases agree with TRBD2. The germline gives CDR1 LGHNA, CDR2 YSLEER. This CDR3 has 17 amino acids. The ends lost 0 bases at V and 5 bases at J; junction bases unmatched: 9. CDR3 in DNA: TGCGCCAGCAGCCAAGATCCTTCTACGGGAGGGAACAATGAGCAGTTCTTC. It codes for CASSQDPSTGGNNEQFF.

The genes are TRBV15 and TRBJ2-2, with D hard to call. Between the trimmed V and J ends, which lost 5 bases and 6 bases, there was a span of 10 bases. The V gene's germline CDR1 is LNHNV and CDR2 YYDKDF (reference sequence). The CDR3 consists of 13 residues. CDR3 nucleotides: TGTGCCACCAGCTTCCTTAGACCCGGGGAGCTGTTTTTT. Translation gives CATSFLRPGELFF.

The sample holds a few counts of this clonotype. The V gene is TRBV18, the J gene TRBJ1-1; no reliable D call. CDR1 is KGHSH and CDR2 is LQKENI in the germline V gene. The CDR3 spans 14 residues. Trimming removed 3 bases from V and 0 bases from J, with 8 bases in between. The CDR3 loop is CASSPPGLNTEAFF. CDR3 nucleotide sequence: TGTGCCAGCTCACCCCCGGGATTGAACACTGAAGCTTTCTTT. Full variable domain (outside the CDR3, taken from reference TRBV18 and TRBJ1-1): NAGVMQNPRHLVRRRGQEARLRCSPMKGHSHVYWYRQLPEEGLKFMVYLQKENIIDESGMPKERFSAEFPKEGPSILRIQQVVRGDSAAYFCASSPPGLNTEAFFGQGTRLTVV.

The chain uses TRBV7-9 and TRBJ2-1, with D maybe TRBD1 (6 bases). Trimming shortened V by 5 bases and J by 4 bases, and 12 bases separated the two germline ends. The CDR3 has 14 amino acids. The V gene's germline CDR1 is SEHNR and CDR2 FQNEAQ (reference sequence). In DNA form, the CDR3 reads TGTGCCAGCAGCCCTGGGACAAAATACAATGAGCAGTTCTTC. Translated: CASSPGTKYNEQFF.

In its sample, this clonotype was seen a few times. The gene calls are TRBV30 and TRBJ2-7, with 10 nucleotides matching TRBD1. CDR1 and CDR2 (germline): GTSNPN, SVGIG (reference sequence). J gave up 6 bases and V 5 bases, and 10 bases lay outside the gene matches. This CDR3 spans 14 amino acids. CDR3 sequence: CAWGPGTGALEQYF. The CDR3 coding sequence is TGTGCCTGGGGACCCGGGACAGGGGCCCTCGAGCAGTACTTC.

The table lists this clonotype with a few counts. The genes are TRBV10-3 and TRBJ2-1, with D unclear. V lost 3 bases, J lost 0 bases, and 6 bases lay in between. From germline, CDR1 is ENHRY and CDR2 SYGVKD. This CDR3 has 14 amino acids. CDR3 nucleotide sequence: TGTGCCATCAGTGACCAGAGCTCCTACAATGAGCAGTTCTTC. It yields the protein CAISDQSSYNEQFF.

This clonotype has just a few counts. V usage is TRBV5-1 and J usage is TRBJ2-7; TRBD1 might be the D (6 bases). The germline V gene has CDR1 SGHRS and CDR2 YFSETQ. Trimming removed 3 bases from V and 4 bases from J, with 11 bases in between. This CDR3 is 13 amino acids long. The CDR3 spells CASSSGTNYEQYF. Here the CDR3 DNA reads TGCGCCAGCAGCTCCGGGACAAATTACGAGCAGTACTTC.

J is TRBJ2-2 and V is TRBV27; 11 nucleotides line up with TRBD1. The CDR3 consists of 16 residues. The germline V gene has CDR1 MNHEY and CDR2 SMNVEV (reference sequence). The V gene end was trimmed by 6 bases and the J gene end by 6 bases; junction bases not matched to a gene: 9. CDR3 loop: CASSFGTGGFAGELFF. The CDR3 DNA reads TGTGCCAGCAGCTTCGGGACAGGGGGGTTTGCCGGGGAGCTGTTTTTT.

This clonotype was recorded a few times. This chain uses TRBV5-1 with TRBJ2-1; D possibly corresponds to TRBD1 (6 bases). Trimming stripped 1 base from V and 4 bases from J, with 15 bases between. The CDR3 runs to 16 residues. CDR1 is SGHRS, CDR2 YFSETQ, per germline. The CDR3 loop reads CASSLTGQGNYNEQFF. The CDR3 DNA follows: TGCGCCAGCAGCTTGACAGGCCAGGGGAATTACAATGAGCAGTTCTTC.

CDR3: CASSLGLAGLREQETQYF. The CDR3 DNA is TGTGCCAGCAGCCTCGGACTAGCGGGACTCAGGGAGCAAGAGACCCAGTACTTC. The J gene is TRBJ2-5, the V gene TRBV12-3 or TRBV12-4, with 12 bases that match TRBD2. V trimming: 6 bases; J trimming: 2 bases; junction bases outside the gene matches: 13. The CDR3 loop spans 18 amino acids.

The chain is built from TRBV5-6 and TRBJ1-5; perhaps TRBD1 as D (5 bases). Germline V gene lookup returns CDR1 SGHDT and CDR2 YYEEEE. V was pared by 4 bases and J by 9 bases, with 17 bases between. The CDR3 has 14 amino acids. CDR3 nucleotide sequence: TGTGCCAGCAGCCCCGGGACCGGGATTGGGCCCCAGCATTTT. Its translation is CASSPGTGIGPQHF.